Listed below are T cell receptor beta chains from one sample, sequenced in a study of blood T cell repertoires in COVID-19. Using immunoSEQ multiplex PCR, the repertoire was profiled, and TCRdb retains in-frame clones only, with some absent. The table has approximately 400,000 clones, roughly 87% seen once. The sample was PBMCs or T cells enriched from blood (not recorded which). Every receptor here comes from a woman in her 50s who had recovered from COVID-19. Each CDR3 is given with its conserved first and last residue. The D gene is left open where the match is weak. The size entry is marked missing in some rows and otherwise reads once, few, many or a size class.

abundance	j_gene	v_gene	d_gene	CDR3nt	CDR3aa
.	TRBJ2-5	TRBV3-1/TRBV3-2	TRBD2	TGTGCCAGTTGTAGCGGGGGGACCCAAGAGACCCAGTACTTC	CASCSGGTQETQYF
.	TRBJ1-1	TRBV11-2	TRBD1	TGTGCCAGCAGCCTCTCTTGGACAGGGATTTCTGAAGCTTTCTTT	CASSLSWTGISEAFF
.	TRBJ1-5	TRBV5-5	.	TGTGCCAGCAGCTTCAGGACAGACAATCAGCCCCAGCATTTT	CASSFRTDNQPQHF
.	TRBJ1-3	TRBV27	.	TGTGCCAGCAGTTTAAGGGGAAGTGGAAACACCATATATTTT	CASSLRGSGNTIYF
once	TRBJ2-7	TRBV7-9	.	TGTGCCAGCAGCCCAATGGGGGGGGCGAGAGAGCAGTACTTC	CASSPMGGAREQYF
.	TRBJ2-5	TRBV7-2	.	TGTGCCAGCAGCTTATCCCAGGGGACCCAAGAGACCCAGTACTTC	CASSLSQGTQETQYF
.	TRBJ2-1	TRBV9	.	TGTGCCAGCAGCGTAGCGGCTCTGACGGAGGGTCGCGGGCGCTCCTACAATGAGCAGTTCTTC	CASSVAALTEGRGRSYNEQFF
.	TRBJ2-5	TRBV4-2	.	TGTGCCAGCAGCCGCAGTGCGGGGGAGACCCAGTACTTC	CASSRSAGETQYF
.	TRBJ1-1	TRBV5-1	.	TGCGCCAGCAGCTTGCCCGGAGGTGTCAACACTGAAGCTTTCTTT	CASSLPGGVNTEAFF
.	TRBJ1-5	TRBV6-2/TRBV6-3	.	TGTGCCAGCAGTTACGTACAGTTCAATCAGCCCCAGCATTTT	CASSYVQFNQPQHF
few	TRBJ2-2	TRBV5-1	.	TGCGCCAGCAGCTTTTCTCAGGGCAACACCGGGGAGCTGTTTTTT	CASSFSQGNTGELFF
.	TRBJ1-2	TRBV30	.	TGTGCCTGGAGTGTGTTACAGACCGGAGGGGGCTACACCTTC	CAWSVLQTGGGYTF
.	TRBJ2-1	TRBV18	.	TGTGCCAGCTCACCACTTTCCAGACACGGAGGACCTGAGCAGTTCTTC	CASSPLSRHGGPEQFF
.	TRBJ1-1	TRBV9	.	TGTGCCAGCAGCGTAGGGGTCGACATCGTCAGCACTGAAGCTTTCTTT	CASSVGVDIVSTEAFF
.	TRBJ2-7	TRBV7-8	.	TGTGCCAGCAGCGCCTCCTGGACCAGGGCCCCCTACGAGCAGTACTTC	CASSASWTRAPYEQYF
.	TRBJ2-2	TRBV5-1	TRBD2	TGCGCCAGCAGCTTGACGGCGGGAGTTACCGGGGAGCTGTTTTTT	CASSLTAGVTGELFF
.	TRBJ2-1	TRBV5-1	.	TGCGCCAGCAGCTTGGGAACTAGACTCTCCTACAATGAGCAGTTCTTC	CASSLGTRLSYNEQFF
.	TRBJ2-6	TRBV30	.	TGTGCCTTCACAGCCGGGGCCAACGTCCTGACTTTC	CAFTAGANVLTF
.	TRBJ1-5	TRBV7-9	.	TGTGCCAGCAGCTTACGGGAGGAGGGCAATCAGCCCCAGCATTTT	CASSLREEGNQPQHF
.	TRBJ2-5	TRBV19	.	TGTGCCAGTAGTATGGGGCGGTTTGGGGCCCAGTACTTC	CASSMGRFGAQYF
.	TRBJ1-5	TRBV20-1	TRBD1	TGCAGTGCTAGTCCGGACAGGGGTATGAGTCAGCCCCAGCATTTT	CSASPDRGMSQPQHF
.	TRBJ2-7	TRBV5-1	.	TGCGCCAGCAGCCACATACCGGCAGGGTCCTACGAGCAGTACTTC	CASSHIPAGSYEQYF
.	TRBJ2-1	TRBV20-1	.	TGCAGTGCTAGTGTGCCCTGGGGCGAGCAGTTCTTC	CSASVPWGEQFF
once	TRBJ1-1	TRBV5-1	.	TGCGCCAGCAGCTTGGCCTTAACGGCCCAGCGAGAGAACACTGAAGCTTTCTTT	CASSLALTAQRENTEAFF
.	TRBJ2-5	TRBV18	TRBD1	TGTGCCAGCTCACCGGGGACAGGACCCCAAGAGACCCAGTACTTC	CASSPGTGPQETQYF
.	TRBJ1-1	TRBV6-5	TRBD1	TGTGCCAGCACGGGACAGGGCTACTTGAACACTGAAGCTTTCTTT	CASTGQGYLNTEAFF
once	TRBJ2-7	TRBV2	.	TGTGCCAGCACTAGTGAAATGACGCAGTACTTC	CASTSEMTQYF
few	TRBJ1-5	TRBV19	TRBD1	TGTGCCAGTAGGGACTCGGACAGGGCCCATGTGCCCCAGCATTTT	CASRDSDRAHVPQHF
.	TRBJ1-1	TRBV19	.	TGTGCCAGTAGTCGTATCACTGAAGCTTTCTTT	CASSRITEAFF
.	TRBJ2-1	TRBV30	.	TGTGCCTGGAGTGGCAGGGGTCCGGGTGAGCAGTTCTTC	CAWSGRGPGEQFF
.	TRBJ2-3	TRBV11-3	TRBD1	TGTGCCAGCAGCCTGGGACAGAGCACAGATACGCAGTATTTT	CASSLGQSTDTQYF
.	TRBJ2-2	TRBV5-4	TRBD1	TGTGCCAGCAGCTTTCCGGGACAGGGATATTCCGGGGAGCTGTTTTTT	CASSFPGQGYSGELFF
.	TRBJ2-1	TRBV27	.	TGTGCCAGCGGGAGGAGGTTTGGTGAGCAGTTCTTC	CASGRRFGEQFF
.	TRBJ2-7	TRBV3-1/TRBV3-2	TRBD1	TGTGCCAGCAGTCCCGGGACAGGGAGGAACGAGCAGTACTTC	CASSPGTGRNEQYF
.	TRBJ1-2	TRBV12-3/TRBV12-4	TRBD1	TGTGCCAGCAGTTACAGGGGACCCTATGGCTACACCTTC	CASSYRGPYGYTF
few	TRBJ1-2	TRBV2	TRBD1	TGTGCCAGCAGTGAGGACAGGGTCTATGGCTACACCTTC	CASSEDRVYGYTF
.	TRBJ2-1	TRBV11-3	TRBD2	TGTGCCAGCAGCCCCGGACTAGCGGGGGGCTACAATGAGCAGTTCTTC	CASSPGLAGGYNEQFF
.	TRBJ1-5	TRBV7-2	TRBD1	TGTGCCAGCAGCTTAGTACAGGGGGGTTATCAGCCCCAGCATTTT	CASSLVQGGYQPQHF
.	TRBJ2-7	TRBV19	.	TGTGCCAGTAGTGTCTCCGACAGCTACTACGAGCAGTACTTC	CASSVSDSYYEQYF
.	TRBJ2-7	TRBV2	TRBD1	TGTGCCAGCAGTGACCGGACAGGGTACTACGAGCAGTACTTC	CASSDRTGYYEQYF
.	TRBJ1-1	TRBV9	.	TGTGCCAGCAGCGTCGCTATAAACACTGAAGCTTTCTTT	CASSVAINTEAFF
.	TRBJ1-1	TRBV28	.	TGTGCCAGCAGTCCCCCCTCTCCAGGCACGAACACTGAAGCTTTCTTT	CASSPPSPGTNTEAFF
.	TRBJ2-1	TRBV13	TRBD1	TGTGCCAGCAGCTCCGACAGGGGCAGGAATGAGCAGTTCTTC	CASSSDRGRNEQFF
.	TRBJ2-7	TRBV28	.	TGTGCCAGCAGTCCTTACCGACAGAACTACGAGCAGTACTTC	CASSPYRQNYEQYF
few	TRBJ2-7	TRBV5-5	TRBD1	TGTGCCAGCAGCTTGATTGGGACAGGGATAGAGCAGTACTTC	CASSLIGTGIEQYF
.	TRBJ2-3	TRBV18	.	TGTGCCAGCTCACCGGTACTAGTTCCTGATTTAGATACGCAGTATTTT	CASSPVLVPDLDTQYF
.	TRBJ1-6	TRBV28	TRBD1	TGTGCCAGCAGCCCCGGGACAGCAAATAATTCACCCCTCCACTTT	CASSPGTANNSPLHF
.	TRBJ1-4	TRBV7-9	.	TGTGCCAGCAGCTCCACTCAGACACAAGTGTTTTTT	CASSSTQTQVFF
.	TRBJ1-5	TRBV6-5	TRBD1	TGTGCCAGCAGACCAACAGGGGGCAGTCAGCCCCAGCATTTT	CASRPTGGSQPQHF
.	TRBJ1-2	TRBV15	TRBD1	TGTGCCACCAGCAGCTTCGCCGGGACAGGGGTTATGCGTGGCTACACCTTC	CATSSFAGTGVMRGYTF
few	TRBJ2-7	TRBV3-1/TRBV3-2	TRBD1	TGTGCCAGCAGCAAGGGACAGTCAAGCTACGAGCAGTACTTC	CASSKGQSSYEQYF
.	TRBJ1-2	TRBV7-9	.	TGTGCCAGCAGCTTAATACAAAGAGGCTACACCTTC	CASSLIQRGYTF
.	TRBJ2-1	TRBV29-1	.	TGCAGCGGAGGACACAGCCTCAATGAGCAGTTCTTC	CSGGHSLNEQFF
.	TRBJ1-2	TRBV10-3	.	TGTGCCATCGGGGCACCGAACTATGGCTACACCTTC	CAIGAPNYGYTF
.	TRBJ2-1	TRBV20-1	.	TGCAGTGCCCCCGGACTTTTTGTACAGTTCTTC	CSAPGLFVQFF
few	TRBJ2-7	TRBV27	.	TGTGCCAGCAGTTTAGTCCCCGGAGGTCACGGTGGATACGAGCAGTACTTC	CASSLVPGGHGGYEQYF
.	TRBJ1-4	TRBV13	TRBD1	TGTGCCAGGGCCAGGGACAGTGCTAATGAAAAACTGTTTTTT	CARARDSANEKLFF